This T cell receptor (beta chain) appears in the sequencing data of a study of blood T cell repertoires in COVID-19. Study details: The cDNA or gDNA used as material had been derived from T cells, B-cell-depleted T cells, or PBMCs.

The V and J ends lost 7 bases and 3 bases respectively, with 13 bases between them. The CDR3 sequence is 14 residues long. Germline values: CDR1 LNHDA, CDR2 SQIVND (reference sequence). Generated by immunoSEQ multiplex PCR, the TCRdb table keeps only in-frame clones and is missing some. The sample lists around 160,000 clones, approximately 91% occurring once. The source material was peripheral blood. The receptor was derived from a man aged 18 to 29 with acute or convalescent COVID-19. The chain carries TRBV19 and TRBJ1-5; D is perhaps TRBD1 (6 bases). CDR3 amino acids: CASTTGGLNQPQHF. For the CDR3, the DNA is TGTGCCAGTACAACCGGGGGGCTCAATCAGCCCCAGCATTTT.